This TCR beta chain was sequenced during a study of vaccination effects on CD4 cells after COVID-19. A note on this clone: The antigen remains undetermined.

Assay: immunoSEQ multiplex PCR; the TCRdb copy retains only in-frame clones and omits some. The sample comprises more than 60,000 clones, roughly 81% of which are singletons, and about 2.3% rests with the top ten. CDR1 and CDR2 from the germline V gene are SGHRS and YFSETQ. Trimming shortened V by 1 base and J by 1 base, and 11 bases separated the two germline ends. CDR3 length: 16 residues. The culture ran for about 11 days, and then CD4+ T cells were isolated. Either the BNT162b2 or mRNA-1273 vaccine was given to participants in two doses. V gene TRBV5-1 combines with J gene TRBJ2-2; D not certain. The clonotype originates from a human donor who received a COVID-19 vaccine. The specimen comprised CD4+ T cells from PBMCs cultured without peptide, sampled after COVID-19 vaccination. The CDR3, as DNA: TGCGCCAGCAGCTTGAGTGTCGAGTGGAACACCGGGGAGCTGTTTTTT. This sequence encodes CASSLSVEWNTGELFF.